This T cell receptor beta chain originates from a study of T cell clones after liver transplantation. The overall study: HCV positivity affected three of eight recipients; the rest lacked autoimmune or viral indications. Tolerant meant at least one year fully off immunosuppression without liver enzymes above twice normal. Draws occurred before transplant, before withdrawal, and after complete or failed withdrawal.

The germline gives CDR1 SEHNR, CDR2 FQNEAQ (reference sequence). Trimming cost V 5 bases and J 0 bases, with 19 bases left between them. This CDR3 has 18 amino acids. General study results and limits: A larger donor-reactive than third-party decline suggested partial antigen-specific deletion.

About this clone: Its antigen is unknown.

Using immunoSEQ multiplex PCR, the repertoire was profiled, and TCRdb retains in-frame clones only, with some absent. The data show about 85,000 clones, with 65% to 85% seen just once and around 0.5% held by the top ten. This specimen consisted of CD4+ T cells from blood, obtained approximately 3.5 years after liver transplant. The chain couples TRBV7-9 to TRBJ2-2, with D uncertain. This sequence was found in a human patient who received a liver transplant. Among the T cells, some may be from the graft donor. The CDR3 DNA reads TGTGCCAGCAGCCAACGCCCCCTCCCGGCGACGAACACCGGGGAGCTGTTTTTT. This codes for CASSQRPLPATNTGELFF.